This TCR beta chain was recovered during a study of spatial heterogeneity in lung cancer. Study summary: Raw reads showed each unique TCR and UMI combination turning up more than ten times on average.

Noted time point: sample taken at primary tumor resection. Sequencing of whole RNA from tumor, nontumor lung or frozen PBMC involved no sorting. There were 70 to 80 donors, all of them untreated patients with early-stage non-small cell lung cancer. TCR cDNA molecules each had a unique molecular identifier. TCRdb re-called the 5' RACE reads through MiXCR, storing one row per CDR3 protein. There are about 12,000 distinct CDR3 sequences in the sample; approximately 6.2% occur only once, and approximately 10% lies in the top ten. CDR3 size: 15 residues. CDR1 is DFQATT, CDR2 SNEGSKA, per germline (reference sequence). The V and J ends lost 6 bases and 0 bases, in that order; junction bases with no gene match: 8. In this sample, this clonotype turned up many times.

The genes are TRBV20-1 and TRBJ2-1, with TRBD1 identical over 7 bases. The specimen comprised normal lung tissue next to the tumor, sampled at surgery. The sequence derives from a male donor with early-stage non-small cell lung cancer. The DNA of the CDR3 is TGCAGTGCCACCGAAGGGGGCGGCTCCTACAATGAGCAGTTCTTC. Encoded protein: CSATEGGGSYNEQFF.